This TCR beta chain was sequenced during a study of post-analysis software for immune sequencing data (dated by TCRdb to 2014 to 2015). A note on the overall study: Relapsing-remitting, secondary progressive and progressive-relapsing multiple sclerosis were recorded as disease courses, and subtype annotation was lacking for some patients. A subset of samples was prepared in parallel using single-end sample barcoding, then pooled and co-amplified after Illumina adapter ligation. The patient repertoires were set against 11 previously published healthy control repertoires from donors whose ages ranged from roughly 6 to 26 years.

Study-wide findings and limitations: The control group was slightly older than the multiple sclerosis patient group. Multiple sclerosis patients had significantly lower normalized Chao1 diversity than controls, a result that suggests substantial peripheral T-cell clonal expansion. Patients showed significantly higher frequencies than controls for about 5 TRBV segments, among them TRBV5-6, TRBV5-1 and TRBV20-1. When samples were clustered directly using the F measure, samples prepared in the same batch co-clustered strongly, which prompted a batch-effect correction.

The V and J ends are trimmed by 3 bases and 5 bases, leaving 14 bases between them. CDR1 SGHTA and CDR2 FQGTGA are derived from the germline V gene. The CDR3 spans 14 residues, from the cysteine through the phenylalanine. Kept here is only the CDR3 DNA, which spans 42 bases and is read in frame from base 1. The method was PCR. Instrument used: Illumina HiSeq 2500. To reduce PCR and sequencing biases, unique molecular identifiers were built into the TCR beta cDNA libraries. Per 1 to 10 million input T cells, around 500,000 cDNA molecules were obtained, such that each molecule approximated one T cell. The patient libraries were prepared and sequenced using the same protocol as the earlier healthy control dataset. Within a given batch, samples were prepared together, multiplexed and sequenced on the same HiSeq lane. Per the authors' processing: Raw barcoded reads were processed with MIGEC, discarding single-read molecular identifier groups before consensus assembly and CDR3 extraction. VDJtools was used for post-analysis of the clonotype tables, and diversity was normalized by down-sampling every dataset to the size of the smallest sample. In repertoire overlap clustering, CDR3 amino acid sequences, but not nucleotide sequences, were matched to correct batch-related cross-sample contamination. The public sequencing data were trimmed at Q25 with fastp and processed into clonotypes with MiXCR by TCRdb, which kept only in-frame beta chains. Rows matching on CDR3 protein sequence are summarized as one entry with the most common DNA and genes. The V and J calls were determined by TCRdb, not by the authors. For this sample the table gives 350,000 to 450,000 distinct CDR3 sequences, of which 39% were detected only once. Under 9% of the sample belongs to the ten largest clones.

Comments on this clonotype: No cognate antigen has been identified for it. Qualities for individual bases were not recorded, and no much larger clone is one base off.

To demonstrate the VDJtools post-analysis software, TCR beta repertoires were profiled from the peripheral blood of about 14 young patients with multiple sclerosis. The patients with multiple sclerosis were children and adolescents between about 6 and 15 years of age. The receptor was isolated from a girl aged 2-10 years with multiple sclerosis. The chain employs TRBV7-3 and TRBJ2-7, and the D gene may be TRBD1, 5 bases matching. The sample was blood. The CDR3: CASSFKIAGNEQYF. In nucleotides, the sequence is TGTGCCAGCAGCTTTAAGATCGCAGGGAACGAGCAGTACTTC.